This T cell receptor beta chain appears in the sequencing data of a study of shared clonotypes between healthy human individuals. The overall study: A donor's plate count was three for CD4 naive and three for CD4 memory; CD8 naive had two and CD8 memory one. General study points: The researchers took only blood, and tissue repertoires probably look different.

Here immunoSEQ multiplex PCR was the method, and the copy in TCRdb shows in-frame clones only, minus some. Of around 990,000 clones listed, around 77% are singletons. Comments on this clone: The antigen is unknown.

CDR1 is SGHDN, CDR2 FVKESK, per germline. Unmatched junction bases numbered 12, after V lost 1 base and J lost 7 bases. The CDR3 runs 16 residues. The chain is built from TRBV14 and TRBJ1-2; 7 bases agree with TRBD1. This sequence was found in a man between 18 and 35 years old in good health. Some clones in this sample may be carry-over from other donors' samples. Sequencing used memory CD4+ T cells from PBMCs. The subset is: CD45RA-negative fraction. CDR3 region: CASSQVPGRGTGGYTF. In DNA form, the CDR3 reads TGTGCCAGCAGCCAAGTCCCCGGCAGGGGGACGGGTGGCTACACCTTC. Supplemented by reference TRBV14 and TRBJ1-2, the full variable domain reads EAGVTQFPSHSVIEKGQTVTLRCDPISGHDNLYWYRRVMGKEIKFLLHFVKESKQDESGMPNNRFLAERTGGTYSTLKVQPAELEDSGVYFCASSQVPGRGTGGYTFGSGTRLTVV.